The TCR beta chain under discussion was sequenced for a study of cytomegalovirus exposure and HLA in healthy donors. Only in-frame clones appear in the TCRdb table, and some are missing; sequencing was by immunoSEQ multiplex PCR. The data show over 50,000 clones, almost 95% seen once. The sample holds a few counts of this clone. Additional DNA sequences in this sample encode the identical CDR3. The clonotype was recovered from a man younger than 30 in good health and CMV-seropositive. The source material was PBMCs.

The CDR3 DNA follows: TGTGCCAGCAGTTCCGGACAGAACACTGAAGCTTTCTTT. It yields the protein CASSSGQNTEAFF. The chain combines TRBV6-5 with TRBJ1-1; D possibly corresponds to TRBD1 (5 bases). V was trimmed by 4 bases and J by 1 base, leaving 7 bases between them. Germline CDR1 and CDR2: MNHEY and SVGAGI. This CDR3 region has 13 residues.